This T cell receptor beta chain came from a study of neoadjuvant anti-PD-1 for oral cavity cancer. Findings and caveats of the study: Non-responders to neoadjuvant nivolumab had significantly more clonal PBMC T cells than responders.

Germline CDR1 and CDR2: MNHNS and SASEGT. The V gene lost 7 bases and the J gene lost 5 bases, with 5 bases spanning the gap. The length of the CDR3 is 11 residues. Note on this clone: Its antigen is still unknown.

Using immunoSEQ multiplex PCR, the repertoire was profiled, and TCRdb retains in-frame clones only, with some absent. Of tens of thousands of clones in the sample, around four fifths are singletons; the top ten hold just over 2.5%. The receptor was isolated from a person aged 40 to 85 with oral cavity squamous cell carcinoma. The source was PBMCs, collected before nivolumab (anti-PD-1) treatment. This chain uses TRBV6-1 with TRBJ2-2; D not certain. CDR3 in amino acids: CASKWTGELFF. CDR3 bases: TGTGCCAGCAAGTGGACCGGGGAGCTGTTTTTT.